The 4 T cell receptor beta chains below all came from one sample that was sequenced in a study of blood T cell repertoires in COVID-19. Libraries were prepared by immunoSEQ multiplex PCR; TCRdb keeps only in-frame clonotypes and omits some of them. The sample carries about 110,000 clones, approximately 80% recorded once. Sequencing was done on a sample of peripheral blood. All receptors come from a woman aged 40 to 50 with acute or convalescent COVID-19.

The chain combines TRBV2 with TRBJ1-6; 7 positions agree with TRBD1. This CDR3 comprises 15 residues. Unmatched junction bases numbered 8, after V lost 4 bases and J lost 8 bases. Germline V gives CDR1 SNHLY, CDR2 FYNNEI. CDR3 nucleotides: TGTGCCAGCAGTGGACCGACAGGGCTCGATTCACCCCTCCACTTT. Translating gives CASSGPTGLDSPLHF.

The rearrangement links TRBV5-6 to TRBJ2-7; 8 bases fit TRBD2. Germline V CDR1 and CDR2: SGHDT, YYEEEE. V lost 0 bases and J lost 6; bases outside the gene matches: 11. The CDR3 has 16 amino acids. Written as DNA, the CDR3 is TGTGCCAGCAGCTTGGTAGGCGGGGGGTTAGGCCTCGAGCAGTACTTC. It specifies CASSLVGGGLGLEQYF.

The J gene is TRBJ1-1, the V gene TRBV2, with D perhaps TRBD1 (6 bases). CDR3 length: 14 residues. Germline V lookup: CDR1 SNHLY, CDR2 FYNNEI. V lost 7 bases to trimming and J lost 4 bases, with 16 bases between them. As DNA, the CDR3 is TGTGCCAGCACGAGGACAGTGGCGGGCACTGAAGCTTTCTTT. Its protein is CASTRTVAGTEAFF. The full variable domain, in which reference TRBV2 and TRBJ1-1 provide the parts outside the CDR3, is EPEVTQTPSHQVTQMGQEVILRCVPISNHLYFYWYRQILGQKVEFLVSFYNNEISEKSEIFDDQFSVERPDGSNFTLKIRSTKLEDSAMYFCASTRTVAGTEAFFGQGTRLTVV.

The chain couples TRBV29-1 to TRBJ1-1; D is possibly TRBD1 (6 bases). In germline, CDR1 is SQVTM, CDR2 ANQGSEA. With 5 bases removed from V and 1 base from J, the gap between germline ends came to 8 bases. The CDR3 is 12 amino acids. The CDR3 DNA follows: TGCAGCGTTTTGACAGGGAACACTGAAGCTTTCTTT. Protein sequence: CSVLTGNTEAFF. Looking up the rest from reference TRBV29-1 and TRBJ1-1 gives the full variable domain: SAVISQKPSRDICQRGTSLTIQCQVDSQVTMMFWYRQQPGQSLTLIATANQGSEATYESGFVIDKFPISRPNLTFSTLTVSNMSPEDSSIYLCSVLTGNTEAFFGQGTRLTVV.